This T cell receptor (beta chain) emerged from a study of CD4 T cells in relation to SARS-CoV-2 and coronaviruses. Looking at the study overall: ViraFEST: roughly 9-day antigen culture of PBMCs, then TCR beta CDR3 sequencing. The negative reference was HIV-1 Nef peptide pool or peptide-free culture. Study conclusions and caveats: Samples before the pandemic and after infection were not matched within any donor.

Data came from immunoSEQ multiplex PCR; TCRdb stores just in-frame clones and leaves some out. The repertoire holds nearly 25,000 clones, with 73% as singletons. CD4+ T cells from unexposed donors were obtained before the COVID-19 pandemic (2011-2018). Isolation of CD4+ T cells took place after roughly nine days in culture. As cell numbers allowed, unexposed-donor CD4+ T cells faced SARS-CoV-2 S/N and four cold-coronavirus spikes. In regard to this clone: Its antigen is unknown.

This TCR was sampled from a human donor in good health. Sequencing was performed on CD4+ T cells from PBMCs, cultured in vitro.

In DNA form, the CDR3 reads TGTGCCAGCAGCTTCTGGAACACTGAAGCTTTCTTT. Translation: CASSFWNTEAFF. The V gene is TRBV5-4, the J gene TRBJ1-1; unclear D gene. Germline V lookup: CDR1 SGHNT, CDR2 YYREEE (reference sequence). Trimming cost V 2 bases and J 1 base, with 3 bases left between them. The CDR3 runs to 12 residues.